The clone carrying this T cell receptor (beta chain) was detected many times. Antigen: not known. Generation of TCR beta libraries employed quantitative 5'-RACE incorporating molecular barcodes. TCRdb itself ran the 5' RACE reads through MiXCR, one entry per CDR3 protein. The data hold more than 650,000 distinct CDR3 sequences, with roughly 10% observed a single time. Germline V gives CDR1 MNHNS, CDR2 SASEGT. V lost 9 bases and J lost 4, with 15 bases in between. The CDR3 is 13 amino acids. The data derive from a study of CD8 T cells in ankylosing spondylitis. Study-wide results and limits: Disease-linked clones were found to be CD8+ and relatively rare in peripheral blood. Disease-linked clones were reportedly significantly enriched in matched ankylosing spondylitis synovial fluid. Ankylosing spondylitis blood appeared to be characterized by a TCR beta motif of 8 or 9 highly homologous variants.

The source is a male donor with ankylosing spondylitis. The sequenced sample was blood, either unsorted or a sorted T cell fraction (not recorded which). The chain uses TRBV6-1 and TRBJ1-1; D not certain. CDR3 in amino acids: CASSPRRATEAFF. In DNA form, the CDR3 reads TGTGCCAGTTCTCCCCGCCGGGCCACTGAAGCTTTCTTT.